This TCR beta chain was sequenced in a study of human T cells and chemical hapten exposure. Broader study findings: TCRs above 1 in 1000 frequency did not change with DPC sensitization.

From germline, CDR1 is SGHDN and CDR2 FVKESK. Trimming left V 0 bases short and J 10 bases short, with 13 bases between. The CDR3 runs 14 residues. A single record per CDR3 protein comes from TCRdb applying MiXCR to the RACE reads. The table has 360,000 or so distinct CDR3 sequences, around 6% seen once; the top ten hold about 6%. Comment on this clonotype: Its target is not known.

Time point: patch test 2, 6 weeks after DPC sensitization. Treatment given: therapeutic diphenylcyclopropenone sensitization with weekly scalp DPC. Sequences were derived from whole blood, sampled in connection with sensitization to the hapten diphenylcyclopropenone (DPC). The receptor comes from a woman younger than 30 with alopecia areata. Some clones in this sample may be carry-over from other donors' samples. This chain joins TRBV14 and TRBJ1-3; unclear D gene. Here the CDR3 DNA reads TGTGCCAGCAGCCAAGATCGTCCTCCGGGGACCATATATTTT. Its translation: CASSQDRPPGTIYF.